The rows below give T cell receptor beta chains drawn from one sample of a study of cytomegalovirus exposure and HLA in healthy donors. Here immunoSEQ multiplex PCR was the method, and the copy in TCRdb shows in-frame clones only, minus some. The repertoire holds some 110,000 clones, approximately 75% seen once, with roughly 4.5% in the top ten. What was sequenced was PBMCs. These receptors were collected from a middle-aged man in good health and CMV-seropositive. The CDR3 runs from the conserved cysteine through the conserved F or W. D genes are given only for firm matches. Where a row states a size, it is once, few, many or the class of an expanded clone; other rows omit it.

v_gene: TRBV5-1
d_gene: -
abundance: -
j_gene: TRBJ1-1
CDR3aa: CASSPAREVKNTEAFF
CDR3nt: TGCGCCAGCAGCCCCGCCAGGGAGGTTAAGAACACTGAAGCTTTCTTT

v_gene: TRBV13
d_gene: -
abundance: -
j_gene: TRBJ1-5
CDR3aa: CASPRVLCQPQHF
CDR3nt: -

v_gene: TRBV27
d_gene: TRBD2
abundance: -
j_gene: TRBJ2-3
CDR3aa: CASSYSGRGTDTQYF
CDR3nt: TGTGCCAGCAGTTATAGCGGGAGGGGAACAGATACGCAGTATTTT

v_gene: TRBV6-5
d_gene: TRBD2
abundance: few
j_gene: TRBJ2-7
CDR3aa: CASRVAGGMPYEQYF
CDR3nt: TGTGCCAGCAGAGTAGCGGGAGGGATGCCCTACGAGCAGTACTTC

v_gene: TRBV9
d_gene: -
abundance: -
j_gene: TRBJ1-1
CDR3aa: CASSVTGGVNTEAFF
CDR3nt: TGTGCCAGCAGCGTTACAGGTGGCGTAAACACTGAAGCTTTCTTT

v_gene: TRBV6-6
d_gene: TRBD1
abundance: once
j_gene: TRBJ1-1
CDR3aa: CASSPQGENTEAFF
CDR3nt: TGTGCCAGCAGTCCCCAGGGGGAGAACACTGAAGCTTTCTTT

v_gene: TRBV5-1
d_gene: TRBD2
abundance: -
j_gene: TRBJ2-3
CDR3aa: CASSPLSGRAPDTQYF
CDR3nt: TGCGCCAGCAGCCCCCTTAGCGGGAGGGCTCCAGATACGCAGTATTTT

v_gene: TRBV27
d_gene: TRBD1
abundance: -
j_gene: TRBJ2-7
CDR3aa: CASSLRGTGVDEQYF
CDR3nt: TGTGCCAGCAGTTTACGTGGGACAGGGGTCGACGAGCAGTACTTC

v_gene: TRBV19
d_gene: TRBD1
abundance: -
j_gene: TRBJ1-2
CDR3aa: CASSLQGTDGYTF
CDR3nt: TGTGCCAGTAGTCTACAGGGGACGGATGGCTACACCTTC

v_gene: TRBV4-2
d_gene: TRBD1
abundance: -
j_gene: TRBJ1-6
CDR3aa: CASSRQGAENSPLHF
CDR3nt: TGTGCCAGCAGCAGACAGGGGGCGGAAAATTCACCCCTCCACTTT

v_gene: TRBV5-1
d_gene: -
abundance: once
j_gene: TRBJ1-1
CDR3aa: CASRPNRAEAFF
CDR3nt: TGCGCCAGCAGACCTAACAGGGCGGAAGCTTTCTTT

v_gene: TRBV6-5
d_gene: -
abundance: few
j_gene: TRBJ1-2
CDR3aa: CASSPQNYGYTF
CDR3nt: TGTGCCAGCAGCCCACAAAACTATGGCTACACCTTC

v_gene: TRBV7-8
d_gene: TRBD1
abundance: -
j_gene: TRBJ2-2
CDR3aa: CASSLRDRGPGELFF
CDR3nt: TGTGCCAGCAGCCTCCGGGACAGGGGGCCCGGGGAGCTGTTTTTT

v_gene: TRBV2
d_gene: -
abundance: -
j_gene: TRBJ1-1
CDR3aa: CASRTAVNTEAFF
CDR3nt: TGTGCCAGCAGAACAGCTGTGAACACTGAAGCTTTCTTT

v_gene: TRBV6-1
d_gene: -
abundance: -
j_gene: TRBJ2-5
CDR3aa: CASTRRGGDQETQYF
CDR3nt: TGTGCCAGCACCCGAAGGGGGGGGGACCAAGAGACCCAGTACTTC

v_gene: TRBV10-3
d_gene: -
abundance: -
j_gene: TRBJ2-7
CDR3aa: CAISESSRGNEEQYF
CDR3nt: TGTGCCATCAGTGAGTCGTCGAGGGGGAATGAAGAGCAGTACTTC

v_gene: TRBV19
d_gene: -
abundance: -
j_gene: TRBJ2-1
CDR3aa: CASSMSPGDYNEQFF
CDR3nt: TGTGCCAGTAGTATGTCCCCCGGTGACTACAATGAGCAGTTCTTC

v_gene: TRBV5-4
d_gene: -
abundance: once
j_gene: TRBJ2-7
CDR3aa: CASSGGVKQSSYEQYF
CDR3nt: TGTGCCAGCAGCGGGGGCGTAAAACAGAGCTCCTACGAGCAGTACTTC

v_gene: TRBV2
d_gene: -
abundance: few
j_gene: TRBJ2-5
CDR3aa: CASSGTYEVTQYF
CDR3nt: TGTGCCAGCAGTGGAACGTATGAGGTGACCCAGTACTTC

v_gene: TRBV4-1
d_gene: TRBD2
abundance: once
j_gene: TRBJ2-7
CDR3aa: CASSQDPRRGGGPYEQYF
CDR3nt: TGCGCCAGCAGCCAAGACCCCCGTAGGGGCGGGGGGCCCTACGAGCAGTACTTC

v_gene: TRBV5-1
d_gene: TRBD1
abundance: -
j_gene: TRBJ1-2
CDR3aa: CASSYAGTGVTGYGYTF
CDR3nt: TGCGCCAGCAGCTACGCCGGGACAGGGGTAACCGGCTATGGCTACACCTTC

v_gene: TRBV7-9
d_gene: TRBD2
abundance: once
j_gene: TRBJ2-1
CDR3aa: CASSLGEGNEQFF
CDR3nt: TGTGCCAGCAGCTTAGGGGAGGGCAATGAGCAGTTCTTC

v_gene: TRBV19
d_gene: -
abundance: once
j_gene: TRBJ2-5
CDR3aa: CASSIGRDVQETQYF
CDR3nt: TGTGCCAGTAGTATCGGCAGGGATGTCCAAGAGACCCAGTACTTC

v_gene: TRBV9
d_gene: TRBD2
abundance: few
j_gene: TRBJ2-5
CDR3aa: CASSVGGTSGAETQYF
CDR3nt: TGTGCCAGCAGCGTGGGGGGGACTAGCGGGGCCGAGACCCAGTACTTC

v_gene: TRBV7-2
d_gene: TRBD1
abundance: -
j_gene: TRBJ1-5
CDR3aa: CASSLTGGDQPQHF
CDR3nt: TGTGCCAGCAGCTTGACAGGGGGGGATCAGCCCCAGCATTTT

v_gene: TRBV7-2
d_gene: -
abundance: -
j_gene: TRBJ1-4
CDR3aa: CASSLAGWQGEKLFF
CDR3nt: TGTGCCAGCAGCTTAGCTGGGTGGCAGGGTGAAAAACTGTTTTTT

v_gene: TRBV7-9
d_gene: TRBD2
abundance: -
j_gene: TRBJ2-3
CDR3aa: CASSLGASGRATDTQYF
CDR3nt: TGTGCCAGCAGCTTAGGAGCTAGCGGGAGGGCCACAGATACGCAGTATTTT

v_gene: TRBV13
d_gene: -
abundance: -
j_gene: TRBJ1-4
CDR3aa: CASSFVGEDEKLFF
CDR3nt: TGTGCCAGCAGCTTCGTGGGAGAAGATGAAAAACTGTTTTTT

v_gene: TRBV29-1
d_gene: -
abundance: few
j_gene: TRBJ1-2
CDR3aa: CSVEGGGQEYYGYTF
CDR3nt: TGCAGCGTTGAAGGTGGGGGACAAGAGTACTATGGCTACACCTTC

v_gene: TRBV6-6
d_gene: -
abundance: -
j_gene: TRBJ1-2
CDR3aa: CASSYRRGSNYGYTF
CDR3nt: TGTGCCAGCAGTTACAGGAGGGGATCTAACTATGGCTACACCTTC

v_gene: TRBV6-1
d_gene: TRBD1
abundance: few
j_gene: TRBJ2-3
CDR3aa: CASSGSHRGVRGTDTQYF
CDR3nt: TGTGCCAGCAGTGGGTCCCACAGGGGGGTTCGGGGCACAGATACGCAGTATTTT

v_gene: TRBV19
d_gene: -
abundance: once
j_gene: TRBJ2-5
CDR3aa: CATEQGETQYF
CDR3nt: TGTGCCACCGAGCAGGGAGAGACCCAGTACTTC

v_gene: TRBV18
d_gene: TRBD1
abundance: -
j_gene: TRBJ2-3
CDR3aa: CASSLRDRGIIAGDGDTQYF
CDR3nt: TGTGCCAGCTCGCTCCGGGACAGGGGGATAATAGCGGGAGACGGAGATACGCAGTATTTT

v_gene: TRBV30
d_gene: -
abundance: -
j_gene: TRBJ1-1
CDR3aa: CAWSQATEAFF
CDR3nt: TGTGCCTGGAGTCAGGCCACTGAAGCTTTCTTT

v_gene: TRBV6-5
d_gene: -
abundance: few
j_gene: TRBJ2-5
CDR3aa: CASSYSRNLNQETQYF
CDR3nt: TGTGCCAGCAGTTACTCGCGGAACCTGAATCAAGAGACCCAGTACTTC

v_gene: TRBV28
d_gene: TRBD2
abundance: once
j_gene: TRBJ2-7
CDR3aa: CASSPLLAGGYEQYF
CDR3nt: TGTGCCAGCAGCCCTCTTCTAGCGGGAGGATACGAGCAGTACTTC

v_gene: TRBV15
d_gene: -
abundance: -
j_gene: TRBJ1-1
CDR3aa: CATSREGGAEAFF
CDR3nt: TGTGCCACCAGCAGAGAAGGGGGGGCTGAAGCTTTCTTT

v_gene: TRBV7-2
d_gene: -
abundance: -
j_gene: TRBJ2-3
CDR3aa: CASSLGSSRSTDTQYF
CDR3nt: TGTGCCAGCAGCTTAGGATCTAGCCGAAGCACAGATACGCAGTATTTT

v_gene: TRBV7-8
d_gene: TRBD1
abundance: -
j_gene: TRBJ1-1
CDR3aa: CASSLDRSDRPMNTEAFF
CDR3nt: TGTGCCAGCAGCTTAGATCGATCGGACAGGCCTATGAACACTGAAGCTTTCTTT

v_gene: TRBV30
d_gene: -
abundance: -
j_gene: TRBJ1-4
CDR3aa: CAWNGGSFNEKLFF
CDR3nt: TGTGCCTGGAATGGGGGGTCTTTTAATGAAAAACTGTTTTTT

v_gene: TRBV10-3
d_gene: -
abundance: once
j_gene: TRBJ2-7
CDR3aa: CATQQGYEQYF
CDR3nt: TGTGCCACGCAACAGGGCTACGAGCAGTACTTC

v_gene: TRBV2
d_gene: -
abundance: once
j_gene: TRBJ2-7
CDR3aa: CASTQTVLSYEQYF
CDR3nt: TGTGCCAGCACCCAGACAGTCCTCTCCTACGAGCAGTACTTC

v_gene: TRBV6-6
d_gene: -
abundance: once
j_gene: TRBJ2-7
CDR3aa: CASSYQGRSYEQYF
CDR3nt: TGTGCCAGCAGTTACCAGGGCAGGTCCTACGAGCAGTACTTC

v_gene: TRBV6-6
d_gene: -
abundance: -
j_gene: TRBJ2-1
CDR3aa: CASGGGAGNEQFF
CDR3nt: TGTGCCAGCGGCGGAGGGGCGGGTAATGAGCAGTTCTTC

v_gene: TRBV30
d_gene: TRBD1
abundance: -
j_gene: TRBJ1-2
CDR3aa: CAWTMTGGNYGYTF
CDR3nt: TGTGCCTGGACGATGACAGGGGGCAACTATGGCTACACCTTC

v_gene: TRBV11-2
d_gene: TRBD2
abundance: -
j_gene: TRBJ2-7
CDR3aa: CASSLSGKYYEQYF
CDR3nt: TGTGCCAGCAGCCTTAGCGGGAAATACTACGAGCAGTACTTC

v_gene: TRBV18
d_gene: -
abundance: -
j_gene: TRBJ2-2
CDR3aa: CASSPNTGNTGELFF
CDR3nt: TGTGCCAGCTCACCGAATACAGGGAACACCGGGGAGCTGTTTTTT

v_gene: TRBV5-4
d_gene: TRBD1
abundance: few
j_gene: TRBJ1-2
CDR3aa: CASSFQGQTFGNYGYTF
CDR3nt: TGTGCCAGCAGCTTTCAGGGACAGACGTTCGGGAACTATGGCTACACCTTC

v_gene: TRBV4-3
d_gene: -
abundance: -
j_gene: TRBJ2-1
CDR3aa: CASSQTRNSYNEQFF
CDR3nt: TGCGCCAGCAGCCAAACGAGGAATTCATACAATGAGCAGTTCTTC

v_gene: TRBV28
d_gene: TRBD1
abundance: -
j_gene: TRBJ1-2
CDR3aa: CATEDRGPLGYTF
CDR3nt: TGTGCCACCGAGGACAGGGGGCCTCTTGGCTACACCTTC

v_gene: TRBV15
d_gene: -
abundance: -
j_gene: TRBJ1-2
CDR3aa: CATSRDLDRNLGGYTF
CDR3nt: TGTGCCACCAGCAGAGATTTAGACAGAAACCTGGGGGGCTACACCTTC

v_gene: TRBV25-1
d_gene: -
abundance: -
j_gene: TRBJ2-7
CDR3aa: CASSEGGGYEQYF
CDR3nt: TGTGCCAGCAGTGAGGGCGGAGGCTACGAGCAGTACTTC

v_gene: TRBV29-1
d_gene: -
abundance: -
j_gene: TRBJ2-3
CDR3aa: CSGDTSTDTQYF
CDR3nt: TGCAGCGGGGACACTAGCACAGATACGCAGTATTTT

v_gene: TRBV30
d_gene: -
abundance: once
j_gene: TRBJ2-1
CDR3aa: CAWSRESGNEQFF
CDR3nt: TGTGCCTGGAGTCGGGAGTCCGGGAATGAGCAGTTCTTC

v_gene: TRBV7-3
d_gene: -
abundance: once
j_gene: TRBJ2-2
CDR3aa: CASGGTDNTGELFF
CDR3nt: TGTGCCAGCGGCGGGACAGACAACACCGGGGAGCTGTTTTTT